This T cell receptor beta chain appears in the sequencing data of a study of blood T cell repertoires in COVID-19. Study as a whole: The study drew acute and convalescent COVID-19 samples from the United States, Italy and Spain.

Per the authors' pipeline: Estimation of nucleated cell counts relied on the amplification of reference gene primers. The repertoire was sequenced with immunoSEQ multiplex PCR; TCRdb's copy has only in-frame clones and lacks some. V and J calls and clone size follow that table, whereas D and trimming were derived from the DNA. Of hundreds of thousands of clones listed, approximately 90% are singletons. Seattle patients were enrolled while actively infected and followed longitudinally. The TCR originated in a man in his fifties with COVID-19, enrolled during active disease. Input material: peripheral blood.

CDR3: CASSLGVQETQYF. DNA of the CDR3: TGTGCCAGCAGCTTAGGGGTCCAGGAGACCCAGTACTTC. This rearrangement joins TRBV5-4 to TRBJ2-5; tentatively, D is TRBD1 (5 bases). Looked up from germline, CDR1 is SGHNT and CDR2 is YYREEE (reference sequence). V was clipped by 2 bases and J by 5 bases, with 10 bases between them. There are 13 residues in the CDR3.